A single sample gave rise to the 16 T cell receptor beta chains below, sequenced in a study of T cells after yellow fever vaccination. TCRdb itself ran the 5' RACE reads through MiXCR, one entry per CDR3 protein. The sample gives hundreds of thousands of distinct CDR3 sequences, approximately 13% of which show up once; about an eighth is in the top ten. The sequenced sample was PBMCs, obtained on the day of the yellow fever booster vaccination. Receptors originate from a man aged 25 to 40 who received the YFV17D yellow fever vaccine.

This clonotype was observed a handful of times. This rearrangement joins TRBV5-4 to TRBJ2-2; D might be TRBD1 (6 bases). This CDR3 spans 15 amino acids. The germline V gene has CDR1 SGHNT and CDR2 YYREEE (reference sequence). Trimming pared 0 bases from V and 4 bases from J, leaving 10 bases between. The CDR3 here is CASSLGGPSTGELFF. Written as DNA, the CDR3 is TGTGCCAGCAGCTTGGGGGGGCCGAGCACCGGGGAGCTGTTTTTT.

This clonotype has a count of ten or more. The genes are TRBV12-3 or TRBV12-4 and TRBJ2-2, with 7 bases matching TRBD2. This CDR3 is built from 16 residues. The V gene end was trimmed by 2 bases and the J gene end by 6 bases; junction bases not matched to a gene: 9. The CDR3 loop is CASSLLGGSIAGELFF. The CDR3 coding sequence is TGTGCCAGCAGTTTATTGGGGGGGAGTATCGCCGGGGAGCTGTTTTTT.

The chain carries TRBV5-1 and TRBJ1-4, with unresolved D. Deletions cut 0 bases from V and 8 bases from J, with 14 bases between. Germline V CDR1 and CDR2: SGHRS, YFSETQ. The CDR3 spans 15 residues. CDR3 in amino acids: CASSLVASAGEKLFF. The CDR3 bases are TGCGCCAGCAGCTTGGTAGCATCGGCGGGGGAAAAACTGTTTTTT.

This clonotype was recorded many times. The J gene is TRBJ2-1, the V gene TRBV4-3; 13 bases fit TRBD2. V shed 1 base, J shed 8 bases, and the junction held 5 bases outside the gene matches. Germline V gene lookup returns CDR1 LGHNA and CDR2 YSLEER. This CDR3 is 16 amino acids long. CDR3 coding DNA: TGCGCCAGCAGCCAAGGAAGACTAGCGGGAGGACATGAGCAGTTCTTC. Translation: CASSQGRLAGGHEQFF.

The V call is TRBV20-1, the J call TRBJ2-3; TRBD2 matches 13 bases. Trimming cost V 3 bases and J 1 base; bases outside gene matches: 7. Germline values: CDR1 DFQATT, CDR2 SNEGSKA (reference sequence). The CDR3 has 17 amino acids. The CDR3 bases are TGCAGTGCTAGGGACGCCGGGACTAGCGGGGGCACAGATACGCAGTATTTT. Protein product: CSARDAGTSGGTDTQYF.

The rearrangement joins TRBV7-2 to TRBJ2-3; the D gene is possibly TRBD2 (6 bases). Trimming removed 2 bases from V and 5 bases from J, with 8 bases in between. The CDR3 runs 13 residues. Germline V gene data show CDR1 as SGHTA and CDR2 as FQGNSA. The CDR3 nucleotides are TGTGCCAGCAGCTTAAACGGGGGAGATACGCAGTATTTT. Translated, it gives CASSLNGGDTQYF.

This chain links TRBV19 with TRBJ2-4; 11 nucleotides agree with TRBD2. J was trimmed by 0 bases and V by 5 bases; bases with no gene match: 15. This CDR3 comprises 20 residues. Germline V CDR1 and CDR2: LNHDA, SQIVND (reference sequence). CDR3 loop: CASSSKGGGTSGLAKNIQYF. As DNA, the CDR3 is TGTGCCAGTAGTTCCAAAGGGGGGGGGACTAGCGGTCTAGCCAAAAACATTCAGTACTTC. The full variable domain, with the rest looked up from reference TRBV19 and TRBJ2-4, is DGGITQSPKYLFRKEGQNVTLSCEQNLNHDAMYWYRQDPGQGLRLIYYSQIVNDFQKGDIAEGYSVSREKKESFPLTVTSAQKNPTAFYLCASSSKGGGTSGLAKNIQYFGAGTRLSVL.

The gene calls are TRBV20-1 and TRBJ1-5; possibly TRBD1 for D (6 bases). The CDR3 is 12 residues long. The V gene's germline CDR1 is DFQATT and CDR2 SNEGSKA (reference sequence). Trimming stripped 2 bases from V and 7 bases from J, with 9 bases between. The CDR3 loop reads CSARRGGQPQHF. DNA for the CDR3: TGCAGTGCTAGAAGGGGGGGCCAGCCCCAGCATTTT.

J is TRBJ2-2 and V is TRBV11-3; D perhaps matches TRBD2 (6 bases). The V and J ends lost 4 bases and 6 bases respectively, with 18 bases between them. CDR1 and CDR2 from the germline V gene are SGHNT and YENEEA. There are 16 residues in the CDR3. In nucleotides, the CDR3 is TGTGCCAGCAGCTCTCTATCGGGGGTTAATTCCGGGGAGCTGTTTTTT. Protein: CASSSLSGVNSGELFF.

There are a few counts of this clonotype. The chain is built from TRBV29-1 and TRBJ2-5, with D uncertain. Trimming stripped 4 bases from V and 2 bases from J, with 8 bases between. Germline CDR1 SQVTM, CDR2 ANQGSEA. This CDR3 spans 12 amino acids. The CDR3 region is CSVGRMQETQYF. The CDR3, as DNA: TGCAGCGTTGGCAGAATGCAAGAGACCCAGTACTTC.

There are a few counts of this clonotype. This rearrangement joins TRBV27 to TRBJ2-7, with D possibly TRBD1 on 5 matching bases. Germline CDR1 MNHEY, CDR2 SMNVEV (reference sequence). The length of the CDR3 is 13 residues. The ends were cut back, 4 bases at V and 4 bases at J, with 11 bases in the middle. The CDR3 sequence is CASSYGQYYEQYF. The CDR3, as DNA: TGTGCCAGCAGTTATGGACAATATTACGAGCAGTACTTC.

V gene TRBV2 combines with J gene TRBJ2-1; 7 bases match TRBD1. This CDR3 spans 14 amino acids. CDR1 and CDR2 from the germline V gene are SNHLY and FYNNEI. With 5 bases clipped from V and 5 bases from J, the junction kept 6 bases outside the gene matches. The CDR3, as DNA: TGTGCCAGCAGTACCCCTGACAGGGACAATGAGCAGTTCTTC. Translating it yields CASSTPDRDNEQFF.

This clonotype was observed a handful of times. Here the CDR3 reads CASSPWGQINTGELFF. CDR3 DNA sequence: TGTGCCAGCAGCCCGTGGGGACAGATCAACACCGGGGAGCTGTTTTTT. This chain uses TRBV5-5 with TRBJ2-2, with 7 bases aligning to TRBD1. The junction had 8 bases not matched to a gene; V was cut back by 4 bases and J by 2 bases. Per the germline V gene, CDR1 is SGHKS and CDR2 is YYEKEE (reference sequence). This CDR3 has 16 amino acids.

This clonotype has only a few counts. The DNA of the CDR3 is TGTGCCACCATCGGGACTAGCGGGAGCTCGGCCAAAAACATTCAGTACTTC. Protein sequence: CATIGTSGSSAKNIQYF. The gene calls are TRBV28 and TRBJ2-4; TRBD2 matches at 14 bases. Per the germline V gene, CDR1 is MDHEN and CDR2 is SYDVKM. CDR3 length: 17 amino acids. V shed 10 bases and J 1 base; nucleotides not matched to a gene: 9.

This clonotype was seen only a few times. The chain carries TRBV29-1 and TRBJ2-1; D gene ambiguous. V lost 4 bases, J lost 8 bases, and 21 bases lay in between. This CDR3 comprises 15 residues. Germline V gives CDR1 SQVTM, CDR2 ANQGSEA. CDR3 loop: CSVAPPGWAMHEQFF. The CDR3 bases are TGCAGCGTTGCCCCCCCCGGTTGGGCTATGCATGAGCAGTTCTTC.

This clonotype has only a few counts. CDR3 residues: CASSYSGSGRGFEQFF. In nucleotides, the CDR3 is TGTGCCAGCAGTTACTCGGGGAGCGGGAGAGGGTTTGAGCAGTTCTTC. The V gene is TRBV6-5, the J gene TRBJ2-1, with TRBD2 matching over 8 bases. The trim removed 0 bases at V and 9 bases at J, leaving 10 bases unmatched. Germline V gene lookup returns CDR1 MNHEY and CDR2 SVGAGI. The CDR3 loop spans 16 amino acids.